Listed here are 16 T cell receptor beta chains from one sample, sequenced in a study of identical twins' blood T cells. TCRdb re-analysed the 5' RACE reads in MiXCR, keeping a single row per CDR3 protein. The profile shows 350,000 to 400,000 distinct CDR3 sequences, roughly 30% of them singletons. Sequenced input: PBMCs. Receptor source: a woman aged 18-50 years in good health.

This clonotype was seen repeatedly, ten times or more. This rearrangement joins TRBV2 to TRBJ2-1; TRBD2 agrees at 10 bases. Germline lookup yields CDR1 SNHLY and CDR2 FYNNEI. The CDR3 is 17 amino acids. J gave up 0 bases and V 10 bases, and 12 bases lay outside the gene matches. The CDR3 bases are TGTGCCACTAGCGGGGGATTCTTGTTTAGCTCCTACAATGAGCAGTTCTTC. Its protein product is CATSGGFLFSSYNEQFF.

This clonotype was observed at least ten times. This rearrangement joins TRBV4-1 to TRBJ1-2, with D perhaps TRBD1 (6 bases). Germline CDR1 reads MGHRA; CDR2 reads YSYEKL. V was cut by 2 bases and J by 0 bases, with 10 bases left in between. The CDR3 is made up of 15 amino acids. CDR3 sequence (DNA): TGCGCCAGCAGCCAACCGACAGGAGCTAACTATGGCTACACCTTC. This gives the protein CASSQPTGANYGYTF.

CDR3 sequence reads: CASSPHTQIAEAFF. In DNA, the CDR3 is TGTGCCAGCAGCCCCCACACCCAGATCGCTGAAGCTTTCTTT. The chain uses TRBV11-2 and TRBJ1-1; D unclear. CDR3 length equals 14 residues. CDR1 is SGHAT, CDR2 FQNNGV, per germline. V lost 5 bases and J 6 bases, leaving 16 bases between the germline ends.

V and J are TRBV5-1 and TRBJ1-1, with D possibly TRBD1 on 5 matching bases. The CDR3 extends over 12 amino acids. V was pared by 7 bases and J by 7 bases, with 14 bases between. Germline assignment: CDR1 SGHRS and CDR2 YFSETQ. The CDR3 nucleotides read TGCGCCAGCCGAGGGGAGAGTATTGAAGCTTTCTTT. Its translation: CASRGESIEAFF.

A note on this clonotype: A clone one base away is much larger, so this may be a read error. J is TRBJ1-2 and V is TRBV20-1; no clear D gene. Between the trimmed V and J ends, which lost 5 bases and 0 bases, there was a span of 10 bases. CDR3 size: 13 residues. In germline, CDR1 is DFQATT, CDR2 SNEGSKA (reference sequence). As DNA, the CDR3 is TGCAGTGCTGGCACATCCTCTAACTATGGCTACACCTTC. Amino acid sequence: CSAGTSSNYGYTF.

This clonotype appeared a few times. This chain joins TRBV29-1 and TRBJ1-6, with D unclear. V shed 5 bases and J shed 7 bases, with 12 bases lying between them. CDR1 is SQVTM, CDR2 ANQGSEA, per germline. The CDR3 contains 13 residues. CDR3 nucleotide sequence: TGCAGCGTTACGTGGGGAGCCAATTCACCCCTCCACTTT. Translating gives CSVTWGANSPLHF.

This clonotype was recorded a few times. This sequence joins TRBV2 and TRBJ1-2, with D tentatively TRBD1 (5 bases). This CDR3 is 12 amino acids long. Trimming took off 4 bases at V and 7 bases at J, with 10 bases between the two ends. Germline V lookup: CDR1 SNHLY, CDR2 FYNNEI. The CDR3 DNA reads TGTGCCAGCAGTGTAAGACAGAGTGGCTACACCTTC. Translating it yields CASSVRQSGYTF.

As concerns this clonotype: A much larger clone lies one base from this, so it may be a read error. The chain combines TRBV7-8 with TRBJ1-1; D gene uncertain. Germline loops: CDR1 SGHVS, CDR2 FQNEAQ. This CDR3 spans 14 amino acids. V was trimmed by 0 bases and J by 3 bases, leaving 8 bases between them. CDR3 sequence (DNA): TGTGCCAGCAGCTTAGCGGACGAGGACACTGAAGCTTTCTTT. Amino acids: CASSLADEDTEAFF.

In this sample, this clonotype turned up a few times. The chain combines TRBV29-1 with TRBJ2-1, with D possibly TRBD2 on 6 matching bases. The CDR3 spans 12 residues. V was cut by 7 bases and J by 4 bases, with 11 bases left in between. CDR1 SQVTM and CDR2 ANQGSEA come from the germline V gene. The CDR3 DNA reads TGCAGCGCGGTGGGGGGTTACAATGAGCAGTTCTTC. This translates into CSAVGGYNEQFF.

A word on this clonotype: Compared with germline, one end of the junction differs, possibly owing to a read error. The V gene is TRBV18, the J gene TRBJ1-6; D remains unclear. This CDR3 has 16 amino acids. Germline CDR1 is KGHSH and CDR2 is LQKENI. CDR3 residues: CASSPAMDLENSPPHF. Written as DNA, the CDR3 is TGTGCCAGCTCACCCGCGATGGACCTTGAAAATTCACCCCCCCACTTT.

V and J are TRBV25-1 and TRBJ2-1; the D gene is possibly TRBD1 (5 bases). The CDR3 totals 17 residues. Germline assignment: CDR1 MGHDK and CDR2 SYGVNS. V lost 1 base and J 1 base, leaving 14 bases between the germline ends. The CDR3, as DNA: TGTGCCAGCAGTGAATTAAACAGGTCAAGGTCCTACAATGAGCAGTTCTTC. This sequence encodes CASSELNRSRSYNEQFF.

The chain joins TRBV9 to TRBJ2-2; 9 positions agree with TRBD2. Germline trimming cut 0 bases from V and 6 bases from J; bases unmatched to any gene: 3. The CDR3 length is 15 residues. Germline V gene sequence: CDR1 SGDLS, CDR2 YYNGEE. The CDR3 sequence: CASSVVAGVAGELFF. In DNA, the CDR3 is TGTGCCAGCAGCGTAGTAGCGGGAGTTGCCGGGGAGCTGTTTTTT.

As regards this clonotype: The CDR3 does not close with the conserved phenylalanine or tryptophan, likely indicating a read error. J is TRBJ2-3 and V is TRBV28; TRBD2 matches at 13 bases. Germline assignment: CDR1 MDHEN and CDR2 SYDVKM. V was pared by 6 bases and J by 5 bases, with 2 bases of the junction left unmatched. The CDR3 totals 14 residues. CDR3 protein: CASSGLAGEDTQYL. The DNA of the CDR3 is TGTGCCAGCAGCGGACTAGCGGGAGAAGATACGCAGTATTTG.

The table lists this clonotype with a few counts. The chain recombines TRBV6-1 with TRBJ1-5; the D gene is possibly TRBD1 (6 bases). Trimming removed 6 bases from V and 9 bases from J, with 18 bases in between. CDR3 length: 14 residues. Germline V gene lookup returns CDR1 MNHNS and CDR2 SASEGT. The CDR3 spells CASRLDRGERPQHF. The CDR3 coding sequence is TGTGCCAGCAGATTGGACAGAGGGGAGCGGCCCCAGCATTTT.

J is TRBJ1-5 and V is TRBV2, with D uncertain. CDR3 length: 11 residues. V lost 3 bases, J lost 5 bases, and 2 bases lay in between. CDR1 is SNHLY and CDR2 is FYNNEI in the germline V gene. This CDR3 reads CASSEDQPQHF. The CDR3 nucleotides read TGTGCCAGCAGTGAGGATCAGCCCCAGCATTTT.

V is TRBV3-1 and J is TRBJ1-1, with D tentatively TRBD1 (6 bases). Trimming left V 0 bases short and J 0 bases short, with 11 bases between. The germline gives CDR1 LGHDT, CDR2 YNNKEL (reference sequence). The CDR3 has 16 residues. In DNA, the CDR3 is TGTGCCAGCAGCCAAGATCAGGGGCGGGTGAACACTGAAGCTTTCTTT. Its translation: CASSQDQGRVNTEAFF. Full variable domain (remainder filled in from reference TRBV3-1 and TRBJ1-1): DTAVSQTPKYLVTQMGNDKSIKCEQNLGHDTMYWYKQDSKKFLKIMFSYNNKELIINETVPNRFSPKSPDKAHLNLHINSLELGDSAVYFCASSQDQGRVNTEAFFGQGTRLTVV.